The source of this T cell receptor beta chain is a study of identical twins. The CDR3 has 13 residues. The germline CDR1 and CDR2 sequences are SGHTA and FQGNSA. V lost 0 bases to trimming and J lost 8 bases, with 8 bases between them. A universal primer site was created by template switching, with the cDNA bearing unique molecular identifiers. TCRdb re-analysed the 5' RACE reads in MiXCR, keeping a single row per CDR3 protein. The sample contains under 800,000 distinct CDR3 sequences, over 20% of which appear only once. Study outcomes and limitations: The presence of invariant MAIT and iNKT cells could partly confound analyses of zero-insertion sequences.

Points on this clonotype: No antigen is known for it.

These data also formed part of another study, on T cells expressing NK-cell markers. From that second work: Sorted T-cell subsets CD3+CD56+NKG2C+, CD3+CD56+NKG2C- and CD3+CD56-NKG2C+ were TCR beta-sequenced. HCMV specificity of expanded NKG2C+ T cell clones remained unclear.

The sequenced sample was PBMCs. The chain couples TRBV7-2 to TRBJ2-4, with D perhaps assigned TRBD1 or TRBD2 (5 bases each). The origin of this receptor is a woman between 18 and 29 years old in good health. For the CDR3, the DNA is TGTGCCAGCAGCTTAGCGCAGGGACACATTCAGTACTTC. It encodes CASSLAQGHIQYF. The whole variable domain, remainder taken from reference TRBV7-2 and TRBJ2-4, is GAGVSQSPSNKVTEKGKDVELRCDPISGHTALYWYRQSLGQGLEFLIYFQGNSAPDKSGLPSDRFSAERTGGSVSTLTIQRTQQEDSAVYLCASSLAQGHIQYFGAGTRLSVL.